Below are 3 T cell receptor beta chains sequenced from a single sample in a study of T cells after somatic rescue of genetic block. Assay used: immunoSEQ multiplex PCR; TCRdb lists only in-frame clones, some missing. Of 80,000 to 100,000 clones listed, 75% to 90% are singletons. The sequenced sample consisted of peripheral blood mononuclear cells (PBMCs). These receptors were collected from a woman under 30.

V gene TRBV7-8 combines with J gene TRBJ1-2; 10 nucleotides align to TRBD1. Germline V gene lookup returns CDR1 SGHVS and CDR2 FQNEAQ. This CDR3 contains 15 residues. Trimming cost V 5 bases and J 8 bases; bases outside gene matches: 11. CDR3 in amino acids: CASSTTRDRGSGYTF. The CDR3 DNA reads TGTGCCAGCAGCACTACTAGGGACAGGGGAAGCGGCTACACCTTC.

The chain links TRBV7-9 to TRBJ1-5, with 11 positions matching TRBD1. The CDR3 has 15 residues. From germline, CDR1 is SEHNR and CDR2 FQNEAQ (reference sequence). Trimming at V came to 4 bases and at J to 4 bases, leaving 3 bases not matched to a gene. In DNA, the CDR3 is TGTGCCAGCAGCTCGGGACAGGGGGTAAATCAGCCCCAGCATTTT. It yields the protein CASSSGQGVNQPQHF.

CDR3 sequence: CASSRTTNTEAFF. DNA of the CDR3: TGTGCCAGTAGTAGGACTACGAACACTGAAGCTTTCTTT. The rearrangement links TRBV19 to TRBJ1-1; D is uncertain. Germline V lookup: CDR1 LNHDA, CDR2 SQIVND (reference sequence). Trimming cost V 4 bases and J 1 base, with 7 bases left between them. The CDR3 extends over 13 amino acids.